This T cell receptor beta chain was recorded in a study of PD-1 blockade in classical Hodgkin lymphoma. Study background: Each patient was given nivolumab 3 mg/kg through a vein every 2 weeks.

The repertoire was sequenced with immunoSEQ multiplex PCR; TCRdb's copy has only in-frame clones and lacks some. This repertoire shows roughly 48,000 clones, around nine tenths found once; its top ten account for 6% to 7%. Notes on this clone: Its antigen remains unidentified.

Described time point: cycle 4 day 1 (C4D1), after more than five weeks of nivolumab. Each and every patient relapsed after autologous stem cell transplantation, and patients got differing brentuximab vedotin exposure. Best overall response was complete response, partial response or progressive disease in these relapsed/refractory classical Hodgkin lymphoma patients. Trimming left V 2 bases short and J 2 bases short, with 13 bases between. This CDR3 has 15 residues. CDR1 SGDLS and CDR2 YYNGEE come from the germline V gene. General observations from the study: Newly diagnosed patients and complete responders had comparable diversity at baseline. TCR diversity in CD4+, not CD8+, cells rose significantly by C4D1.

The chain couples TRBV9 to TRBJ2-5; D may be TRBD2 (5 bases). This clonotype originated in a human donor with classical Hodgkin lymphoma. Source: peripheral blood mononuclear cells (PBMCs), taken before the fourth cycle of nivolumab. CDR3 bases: TGTGCCAGCAGCGTCGGGGAACTAAAACAAGAGACCCAGTACTTC. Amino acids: CASSVGELKQETQYF.